The clone carrying this T cell receptor beta chain has a count of ten or more. The source of the sample is a study of low-dose radiotherapy and immunotherapy resistance in tumors. Study-level information: A dose of 1 Gy per fraction every two weeks went to Cohort 2, totaling 13 Gy over 26 weeks. Every two weeks, one day ahead of radiation and immunotherapy, cyclophosphamide 200 mg/m2 was given (intravenously). Patients took 300 mg oral aspirin daily for four cycles from cycle 1 day 1.

Germline lookup yields CDR1 LNHDA and CDR2 SQIVND (reference sequence). This CDR3 is built from 17 residues. J gave up 2 bases and V 5 bases, and 12 bases lay outside the gene matches. First-strand cDNA used TRAV- and TRBV-specific primers, covering alpha and beta chains. With a constant-region primer and a V-primer adapter, TCRs were subjected to 20 PCR cycles of amplification. MiXCR, run by TCRdb on the reads, gives a single entry per CDR3 protein. The data hold roughly 60,000 distinct CDR3 sequences, with about 25% observed a single time. As for time point: before trial treatment. The specimen comprised PBMCs, sampled before treatment. The clonotype comes from a male donor with prostate cancer. The chain joins TRBV19 to TRBJ2-1; 7 bases match TRBD2. This CDR3 is CASSVSRRESAYNEQFF. DNA of the CDR3: TGTGCCAGTAGTGTGAGCAGGCGGGAGAGCGCCTACAATGAGCAGTTCTTC.